The sequence of this T cell receptor beta chain was determined in a study of neurological immune-mediated disorders. Overall study findings and caveats: Expanded clones shared no identical CDR3 amino acid sequences across subjects, which suggested private TCR-beta repertoires in all groups.

Many counts were recorded for this clonotype. Its antigen is not known. Volunteers at a blood bank in Maryland, USA, were the healthy controls. Source material was 2 million unsorted PBMCs, stored at -80 °C in RNAlater. V lost 4 bases to trimming and J lost 0 bases; unmatched junction nucleotides: 3. This CDR3 region has 15 residues. Germline CDR1 DFQATT, CDR2 SNEGSKA (reference sequence). The cDNA came from 5'RACE with 10-nucleotide random UMIs. TCRdb reprocessed the 5' RACE reads with MiXCR, giving one entry per CDR3 protein. The repertoire consists of 14,000 or so distinct CDR3 sequences, with about 10% occurring once and the leading ten covering around 25%.

What was sequenced was PBMCs. The chain employs TRBV20-1 and TRBJ2-7; 13 bases are shared with TRBD2. This TCR was sampled from a woman in her thirties or forties in good health. The CDR3: CSAIRTSGSSYEQYF. The CDR3 coding sequence is TGCAGTGCTATACGGACTAGCGGGAGCTCCTACGAGCAGTACTTC.